This TCR beta chain was sequenced for a study of regulatory T cells in long-lasting Graves disease. In the study overall: Antithyroid drugs had been given to newly diagnosed Graves' patients for under 3 months. Broader study findings: Tissue studied was limited to peripheral blood, excluding thyroid tissue.

This clonotype was counted only a few times. The antigen remains unidentified. Through Arm-PCR of CDR3 regions and iRepertoire HTBI primers, TCR beta libraries were built. TCRdb redid the calling of the multiplex PCR reads with MiXCR, one entry per CDR3 protein. Of 500,000 or so distinct CDR3 sequences in the sample, roughly 15% were seen once. Time point indicated: newly diagnosed GD, antithyroid drugs for less than 3 months. Preparation of the TCR library used RNA extracted from PBMCs. The same data also went into a second study, on T cells in Graves' hyperthyroidism and ophthalmopathy. That work states: The authors deemed Graves' hyperthyroidism stable absent ophthalmopathy progression within 18 months.

This material consisted of peripheral blood mononuclear cells (PBMCs), taken at new diagnosis, from a patient treated with antithyroid drugs. The origin of this receptor is a middle-aged woman with Graves disease.

In nucleotides, the CDR3 is TGCAGTGCTCCTAGGGCTGGGGCCAACGTCCTGACTTTC. Protein: CSAPRAGANVLTF. The chain joins TRBV20-1 to TRBJ2-6, with unresolved D. Per the germline V gene, CDR1 is DFQATT and CDR2 is SNEGSKA (reference sequence). V shed 5 bases and J shed 2 bases, with 7 bases lying between them. The CDR3 is 13 residues long.